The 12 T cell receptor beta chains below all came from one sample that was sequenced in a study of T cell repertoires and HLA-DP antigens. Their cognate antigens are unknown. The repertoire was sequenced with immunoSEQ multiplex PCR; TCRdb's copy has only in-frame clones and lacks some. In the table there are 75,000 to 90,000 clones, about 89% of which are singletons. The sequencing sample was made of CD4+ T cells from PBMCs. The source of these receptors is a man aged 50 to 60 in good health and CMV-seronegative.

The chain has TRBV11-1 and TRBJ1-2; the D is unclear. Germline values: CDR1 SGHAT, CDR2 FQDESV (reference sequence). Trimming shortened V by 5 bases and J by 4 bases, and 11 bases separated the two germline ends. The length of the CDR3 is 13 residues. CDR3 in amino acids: CASSPDKGYGYTF. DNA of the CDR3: TGTGCCAGCAGCCCCGACAAGGGCTATGGCTACACCTTC. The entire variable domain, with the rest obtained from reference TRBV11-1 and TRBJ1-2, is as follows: EAEVAQSPRYKITEKSQAVAFWCDPISGHATLYWYRQILGQGPELLVQFQDESVVDDSQLPKDRFSAERLKGVDSTLKIQPAELGDSAMYLCASSPDKGYGYTFGSGTRLTVV.

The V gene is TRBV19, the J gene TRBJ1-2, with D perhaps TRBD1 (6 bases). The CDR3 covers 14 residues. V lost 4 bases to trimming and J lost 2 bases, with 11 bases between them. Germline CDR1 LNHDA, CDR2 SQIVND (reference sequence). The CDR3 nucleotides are TGTGCCAGTAGTACCAGGGGAATGAACTATGGCTACACCTTC. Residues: CASSTRGMNYGYTF.

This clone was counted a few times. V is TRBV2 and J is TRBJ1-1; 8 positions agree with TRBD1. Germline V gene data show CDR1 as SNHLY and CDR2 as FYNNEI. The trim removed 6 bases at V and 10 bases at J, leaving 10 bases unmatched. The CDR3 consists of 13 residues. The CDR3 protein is CASSGQGLGGAFF. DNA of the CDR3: TGTGCCAGCAGCGGACAGGGCTTGGGGGGAGCTTTCTTT.

As DNA, the CDR3 is TGTGCCAGCAGTAGAAGCGGATCCTACGAGCAGTACTTC. Amino acids: CASSRSGSYEQYF. The chain is built from TRBV6-5 and TRBJ2-7; possibly TRBD2 for D (5 bases). Between the trimmed V and J ends, which lost 5 bases and 1 base, there was a span of 9 bases. This CDR3 region has 13 residues. Germline values: CDR1 MNHEY, CDR2 SVGAGI.

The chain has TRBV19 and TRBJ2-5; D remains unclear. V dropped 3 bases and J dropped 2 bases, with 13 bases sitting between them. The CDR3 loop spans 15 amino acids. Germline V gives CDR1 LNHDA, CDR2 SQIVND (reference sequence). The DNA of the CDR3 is TGTGCCAGTAGTATTAGGTTCGGAGATCAAGAGACCCAGTACTTC. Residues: CASSIRFGDQETQYF.

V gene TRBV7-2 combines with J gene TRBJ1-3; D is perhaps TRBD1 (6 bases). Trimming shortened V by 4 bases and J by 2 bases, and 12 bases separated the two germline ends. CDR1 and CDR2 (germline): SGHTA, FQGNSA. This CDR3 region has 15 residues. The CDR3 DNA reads TGTGCCAGCAGCTCGTCACAGGGAGCTGGAAACACCATATATTTT. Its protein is CASSSSQGAGNTIYF. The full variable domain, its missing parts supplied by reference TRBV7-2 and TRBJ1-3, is GAGVSQSPSNKVTEKGKDVELRCDPISGHTALYWYRQSLGQGLEFLIYFQGNSAPDKSGLPSDRFSAERTGGSVSTLTIQRTQQEDSAVYLCASSSSQGAGNTIYFGEGSWLTVV.

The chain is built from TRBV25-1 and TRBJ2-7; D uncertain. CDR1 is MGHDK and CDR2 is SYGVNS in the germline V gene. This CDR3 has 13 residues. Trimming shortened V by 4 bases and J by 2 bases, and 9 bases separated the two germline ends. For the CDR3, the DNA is TGTGCCAGCAGTGTACCGGTGACCTACGAGCAGTACTTC. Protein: CASSVPVTYEQYF.

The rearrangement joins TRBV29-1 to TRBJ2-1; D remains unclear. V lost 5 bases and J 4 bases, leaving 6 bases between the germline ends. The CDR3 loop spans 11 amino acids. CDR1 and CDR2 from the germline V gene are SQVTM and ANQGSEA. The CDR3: CSVQKYNEQFF. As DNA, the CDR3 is TGCAGCGTTCAAAAATACAATGAGCAGTTCTTC.

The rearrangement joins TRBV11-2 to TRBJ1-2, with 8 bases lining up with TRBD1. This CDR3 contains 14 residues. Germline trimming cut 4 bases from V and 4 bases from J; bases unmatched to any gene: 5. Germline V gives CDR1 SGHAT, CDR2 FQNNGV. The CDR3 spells CASSSSRGLYGYTF. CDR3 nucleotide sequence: TGTGCCAGCAGCTCGAGCAGGGGGCTCTATGGCTACACCTTC. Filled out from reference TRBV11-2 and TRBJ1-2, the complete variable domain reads EAGVAQSPRYKIIEKRQSVAFWCNPISGHATLYWYQQILGQGPKLLIQFQNNGVVDDSQLPKDRFSAERLKGVDSTLKIQPAKLEDSAVYLCASSSSRGLYGYTFGSGTRLTVV.

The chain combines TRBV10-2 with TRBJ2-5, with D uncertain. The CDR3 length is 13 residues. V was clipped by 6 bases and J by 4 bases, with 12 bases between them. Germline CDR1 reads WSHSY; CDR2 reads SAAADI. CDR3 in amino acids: CASRPLGPETQYF. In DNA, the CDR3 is TGCGCCAGCAGACCCCTAGGCCCAGAGACCCAGTACTTC.

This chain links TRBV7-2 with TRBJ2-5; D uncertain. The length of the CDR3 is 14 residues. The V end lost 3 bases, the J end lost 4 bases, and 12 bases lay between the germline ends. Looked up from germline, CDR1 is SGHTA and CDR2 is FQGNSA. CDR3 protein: CASSFTGPGETQYF. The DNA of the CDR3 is TGTGCCAGCAGCTTTACGGGCCCGGGAGAGACCCAGTACTTC. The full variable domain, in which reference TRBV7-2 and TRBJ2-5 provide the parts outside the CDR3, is GAGVSQSPSNKVTEKGKDVELRCDPISGHTALYWYRQSLGQGLEFLIYFQGNSAPDKSGLPSDRFSAERTGGSVSTLTIQRTQQEDSAVYLCASSFTGPGETQYFGPGTRLLVL.

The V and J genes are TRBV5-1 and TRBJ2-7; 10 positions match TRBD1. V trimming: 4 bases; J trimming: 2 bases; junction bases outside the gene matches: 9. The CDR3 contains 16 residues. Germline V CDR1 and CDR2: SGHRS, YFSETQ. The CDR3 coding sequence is TGCGCCAGCAGCCTGGGACCGGGACAGGGGACCTACGAGCAGTACTTC. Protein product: CASSLGPGQGTYEQYF.